This T cell receptor beta chain was identified in a study of shared clonotypes between healthy human individuals. The quantity of DNA used in unsorted PBMC replicate PCRs was 250 to 350 ng, corresponding to tens of thousands of T cell genomes. Libraries were prepared by immunoSEQ multiplex PCR; TCRdb keeps only in-frame clonotypes and omits some of them. The data hold hundreds of thousands of clones, with roughly 77% observed a single time. This CDR3 spans 15 amino acids. Trimming pared 3 bases from V and 4 bases from J, leaving 16 bases between. The germline CDR1 and CDR2 sequences are MNHNS and SASEGT.

The chain has TRBV6-1 and TRBJ2-7; D uncertain. The specimen sequenced was PBMCs. The TCR comes from a woman in her forties in good health. Some clones in this sample may be carry-over from other donors' samples. This CDR3 reads CASSDSLPLGYEQYF. As DNA, the CDR3 is TGTGCCAGCAGTGATAGTCTCCCGCTGGGATACGAGCAGTACTTC.